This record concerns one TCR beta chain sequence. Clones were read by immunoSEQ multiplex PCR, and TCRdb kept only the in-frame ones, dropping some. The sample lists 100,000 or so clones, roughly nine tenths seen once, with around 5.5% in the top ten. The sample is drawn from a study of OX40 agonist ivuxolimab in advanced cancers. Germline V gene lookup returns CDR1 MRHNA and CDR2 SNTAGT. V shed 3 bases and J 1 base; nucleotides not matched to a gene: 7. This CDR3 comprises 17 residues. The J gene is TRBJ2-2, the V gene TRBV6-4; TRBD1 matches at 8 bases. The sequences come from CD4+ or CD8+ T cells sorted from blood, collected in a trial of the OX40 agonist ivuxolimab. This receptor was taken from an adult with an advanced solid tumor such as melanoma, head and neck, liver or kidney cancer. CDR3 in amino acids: CASSDSVGTGNTGELFF. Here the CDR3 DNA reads TGTGCCAGCAGTGATTCTGTTGGGACAGGGAACACCGGGGAGCTGTTTTTT.